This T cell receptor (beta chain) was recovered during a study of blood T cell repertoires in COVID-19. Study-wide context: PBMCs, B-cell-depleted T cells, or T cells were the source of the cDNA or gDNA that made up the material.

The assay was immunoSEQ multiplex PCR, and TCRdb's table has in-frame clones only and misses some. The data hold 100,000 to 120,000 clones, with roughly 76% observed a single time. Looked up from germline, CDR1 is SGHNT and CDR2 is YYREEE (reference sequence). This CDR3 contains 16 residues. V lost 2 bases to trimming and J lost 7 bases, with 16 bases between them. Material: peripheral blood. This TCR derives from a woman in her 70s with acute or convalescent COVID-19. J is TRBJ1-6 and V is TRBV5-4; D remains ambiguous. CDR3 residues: CASSFEDPGGNSPLHF. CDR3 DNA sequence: TGTGCCAGCAGCTTCGAAGACCCGGGAGGGAATTCACCCCTCCACTTT.